Listed below are T cell receptor beta chains from one sample, sequenced in a study of blood T cell repertoires in COVID-19. Sequencing used immunoSEQ multiplex PCR; TCRdb keeps in-frame clones, though not all of them. The table records about 150,000 clones, more than 90% of them present only once. What was sequenced was peripheral blood. The receptors were sampled from a man aged 50 or older with acute or convalescent COVID-19. Each CDR3 is given with its conserved first and last residue. D genes are given only for firm matches. Not every row has a clone size; where given, it reads once, few, many or a size class.

j_gene | d_gene | v_gene | abundance | CDR3aa | CDR3nt
TRBJ1-1 | TRBD1 | TRBV7-2 | . | CASSSQGLIGNTEAFF | TGTGCCAGCAGCTCACAGGGGTTAATTGGGAACACTGAAGCTTTCTTT
TRBJ1-3 | . | TRBV6-5 | . | CASSFLTEPGNTIYF | TGTGCCAGCAGCTTTTTGACAGAACCTGGAAACACCATATATTTT
TRBJ2-1 | TRBD2 | TRBV7-2 | . | CASSLSGANYNEQFF | TGTGCCAGCAGCCTGAGCGGGGCCAACTACAATGAGCAGTTCTTC
TRBJ2-1 | . | TRBV30 | . | CAWTGWHNEQFF | TGTGCCTGGACAGGGTGGCACAATGAGCAGTTCTTC
TRBJ1-3 | TRBD1 | TRBV6-6 | . | CASRDRASGNTIYF | TGTGCCAGCAGAGACAGGGCCTCTGGAAACACCATATATTTT
TRBJ2-2 | TRBD1 | TRBV2 | . | CASSDTGANTGELFF | TGTGCCAGCAGCGATACAGGGGCGAACACCGGGGAGCTGTTTTTT
TRBJ1-5 | TRBD1 | TRBV29-1 | few | CSVGPRDRQPQHF | TGCAGCGTTGGCCCCCGGGACAGACAGCCCCAGCATTTT
TRBJ1-5 | TRBD1 | TRBV7-2 | . | CASSPQGQEDQPQHF | TGTGCCAGCAGCCCACAGGGGCAAGAGGATCAGCCCCAGCATTTT
TRBJ1-2 | . | TRBV9 | . | CASSVESHGRVGNGYTF | TGTGCCAGCAGCGTAGAGTCCCATGGCAGGGTCGGAAATGGCTACACCTTC
TRBJ2-3 | . | TRBV9 | . | CASSETSSRTDTQYF | TGTGCCAGCAGCGAAACTAGCAGCCGCACAGATACGCAGTATTTT
TRBJ2-6 | TRBD1 | TRBV30 | . | CAWSSGTGSSGANVLTF | TGTGCCTGGAGTTCCGGGACAGGGAGCTCTGGGGCCAACGTCCTGACTTTC
TRBJ2-3 | . | TRBV25-1 | . | CASSGGTTDTQYF | TGTGCCAGCAGTGGGGGGACAACAGATACGCAGTATTTT
TRBJ2-1 | TRBD2 | TRBV5-1 | . | CASSLNGGAREQFF | TGCGCCAGCAGCTTGAACGGGGGGGCCAGGGAGCAGTTCTTC
TRBJ1-2 | . | TRBV2 | . | CASTAGGRFYYGYTF | TGTGCCAGCACCGCCGGGGGGCGATTTTATTATGGCTACACCTTC
TRBJ2-7 | TRBD1 | TRBV6-4 | . | CASSEPRTGTYEQYF | TGTGCCAGCAGTGAACCAAGGACAGGGACCTACGAGCAGTACTTC
TRBJ2-2 | . | TRBV6-5 | . | CASRVRDYLGELFF | TGTGCCAGCAGGGTTCGAGACTATCTGGGGGAGCTGTTTTTT
TRBJ2-3 | . | TRBV14 | . | CASSQDQGADTQYF | TGTGCCAGCAGCCAAGATCAAGGAGCAGATACGCAGTATTTT
TRBJ2-5 | . | TRBV5-1 | once | CASSQYRLSPETQYF | TGCGCCAGCAGCCAGTACCGACTTAGCCCCGAGACCCAGTACTTC
TRBJ2-2 | TRBD2 | TRBV19 | . | CASIAGGWTGELFF | TGTGCCAGTATAGCGGGAGGGTGGACCGGGGAGCTGTTTTTT
TRBJ1-6 | . | TRBV28 | . | CASSRYSKNSPLHF | TGTGCCAGCAGCCGGTACAGTAAAAATTCACCCCTCCACTTT
TRBJ1-2 | . | TRBV28 | . | CASSLSREGYTF | TGTGCCAGCAGTTTGTCGAGAGAAGGCTACACCTTC
TRBJ2-1 | TRBD1 | TRBV24-1 | few | CATSDLPGQGISYNEQFF | TGTGCCACCAGTGATTTGCCGGGACAGGGAATCTCCTACAATGAGCAGTTCTTC
TRBJ1-1 | TRBD1 | TRBV11-3 | . | CASSLTLGQVNTEAFF | TGTGCCAGCAGCTTAACGTTGGGACAGGTAAACACTGAAGCTTTCTTT
TRBJ1-5 | . | TRBV28 | . | CASSRLLRGGNQPQHF | TGTGCCAGCAGCCGGCTTCTTCGGGGGGGCAATCAGCCCCAGCATTTT
TRBJ1-4 | . | TRBV6-5 | . | CASSYSPPDGAEKLFF | TGTGCCAGCAGTTACTCCCCCCCAGATGGGGCCGAAAAACTGTTTTTT
TRBJ2-3 | TRBD2 | TRBV5-1 | . | CASSLVGLDSTDTQYF | TGCGCCAGCAGCTTGGTAGGACTAGATAGCACAGATACGCAGTATTTT
TRBJ2-3 | TRBD1 | TRBV2 | once | CASHRDSRVPSTDTQYF | TGTGCCAGCCACAGGGACAGCCGAGTCCCAAGCACAGATACGCAGTATTTT
TRBJ2-5 | TRBD2 | TRBV7-2 | . | CASSLVGGGGQETQYF | TGTGCCAGCAGCTTGGTTGGCGGGGGGGGACAAGAGACCCAGTACTTC
TRBJ1-1 | TRBD1 | TRBV29-1 | . | CSVRGQQNTEAFF | TGCAGCGTTCGGGGACAGCAGAACACTGAAGCTTTCTTT
TRBJ1-1 | . | TRBV7-2 | . | CASSLVGAETEAFF | TGTGCCAGCAGCTTAGTGGGGGCCGAGACTGAAGCTTTCTTT
TRBJ2-3 | TRBD2 | TRBV27 | . | CASSALGGRAQYF | TGTGCCAGCAGTGCACTGGGCGGGAGGGCGCAGTATTTT